The entry that follows covers one T cell receptor beta chain sequence. Its antigen is as yet unknown. The V gene's germline CDR1 is SGHRS and CDR2 YFSETQ. V lost 4 bases to trimming and J lost 0 bases, with 16 bases between them. The CDR3 has 17 residues. This entry is derived from a study of human T cells and chemical hapten exposure. In the study overall: Small differences in pooled library volume mainly drove the variation in TCR yields per sample. Study-level results: TCRs exceeding 1 in 1000 frequency stayed unchanged with DPC sensitization.

The library attached unique molecular identifiers to individual cDNA molecules. In the original processing: Samples had a median of around 100,000 TCRs, ranging 23,224 to 690,600. Each CDR3 protein is one row after TCRdb ran MiXCR on the RACE reads. The V and J calls and clone size come from TCRdb's table, not from the authors' own analysis. The sample consists of roughly 130,000 distinct CDR3 sequences, about 8.2% of them appearing once. Time point denoted: healthy volunteer bleed at 2 weeks. Unfractionated whole blood served as the source for total RNA extraction. This sequence joins TRBV5-1 and TRBJ2-2; D may be TRBD1 or TRBD2 (5 bases each). Sample: whole blood. This TCR was recovered from a male donor in good health. Some clones in this sample may be carry-over from other donors' samples. CDR3: CASSLGTDPTNTGELFF. The CDR3 DNA follows: TGCGCCAGCAGCCTTGGGACCGACCCTACGAACACCGGGGAGCTGTTTTTT.